These 5 T cell receptor beta chains were all obtained from the same sample, sequenced in a study of post-analysis software for immune sequencing data. cDNA libraries of TCR beta carried unique molecular identifiers. TCRdb re-called the PCR reads through MiXCR, storing one row per CDR3 protein. This table has 160,000 or so distinct CDR3 sequences, approximately 35% appearing once. Sequenced material: blood, taken after autologous hematopoietic stem cell transplantation. The receptors here all came from a girl aged 5 to 17 with multiple sclerosis.

The V call is TRBV7-2, the J call TRBJ2-1; tentatively, D is TRBD2 (8 bases). Deletions cut 0 bases from V and 0 bases from J, with 18 bases between. The CDR3 is 19 amino acids. The germline gives CDR1 SGHTA, CDR2 FQGNSA. The CDR3 DNA reads as TGTGCCAGCAGCTTAGCGGGACTAGGGGGCCTGGGCTCCTACAATGAGCAGTTCTTC. Its translation: CASSLAGLGGLGSYNEQFF.

This clonotype appeared many times. The chain is built from TRBV6-6 and TRBJ1-2; 7 bases match TRBD1. After removal of 6 bases from V and 3 bases from J, the junction contained 16 bases not matched to a gene. Germline CDR1 is MNHNY and CDR2 is SVGAGI (reference sequence). There are 17 residues in the CDR3. The CDR3 bases are TGTGCCAGCAGACAACCAATTCCGGGACAGAGCGACTATGGCTACACCTTC. Its protein product is CASRQPIPGQSDYGYTF.

This clonotype was seen ten or more times. The chain has TRBV4-3 and TRBJ2-7; 10 bases line up with TRBD2. V lost 1 base, J lost 3 bases, and 6 bases stayed unmatched. Germline CDR1 reads LGHNA; CDR2 reads YSLEER. This CDR3 has 16 residues. The CDR3 nucleotides read TGCGCCAGCAGCCAAGCCTGGACTAGCGGTTACTACGAGCAGTACTTC. This gives the protein CASSQAWTSGYYEQYF.

This clonotype was counted only a few times. The V and J genes are TRBV18 and TRBJ1-1; D unclear. V was cut by 3 bases and J by 3 bases, with 8 bases left in between. Germline CDR1 KGHSH, CDR2 LQKENI. This CDR3 comprises 13 residues. Written as DNA, the CDR3 is TGTGCCAGCTCACCTGGCCAGCACACTGAAGCTTTCTTT. Its translation: CASSPGQHTEAFF.

This clonotype occurred a few times. The chain has TRBV3-1 and TRBJ2-3, with D possibly matching TRBD2 (6 bases). This CDR3 is built from 14 residues. Germline V gives CDR1 LGHDT, CDR2 YNNKEL (reference sequence). Between the trimmed V and J ends, which lost 4 bases and 0 bases, there was a span of 8 bases. The chain's CDR3 is CASSRSGSTDTQYF. The CDR3 bases are TGTGCCAGCAGCCGTAGCGGAAGCACAGATACGCAGTATTTT.